The clone carrying this TCR beta chain showed up just a few times. What it recognizes is unknown. The germline CDR1 and CDR2 sequences are MNHEY and SVGAGI. Between the trimmed V and J ends, which lost 2 bases and 2 bases, there was a span of 10 bases. CDR3 size: 15 residues. TCRdb analysed the 5' RACE reads with MiXCR anew, one entry per CDR3 protein. This sample has 250,000 or so distinct CDR3 sequences, with about 8.3% found just once. The data stem from a study of identical twins. Regarding the study as a whole: Beta clonotypes that were abundant in cord blood contained fewer insertions, a pattern absent from memory repertoires. Cross-sectional statistical analysis was relied on for the conclusions, without the same donors being followed.

These same records also appear under a second study, on yellow fever vaccine responses in identical twins. From that second work: Twins' vaccine T cell responses were reported to seem partly convergent and partly personalized.

The TCR sequence derives from a woman under 30 in good health. The chain is built from TRBV6-5 and TRBJ2-1; D is undetermined. The sequencing sample was made of CD8+ T cells sorted from blood. CDR3 amino acids: CASSYLAMTYNEQFF. The CDR3, as DNA: TGTGCCAGCAGTTACCTGGCGATGACCTACAATGAGCAGTTCTTC.